These 10 T cell receptor beta chains originate from one sample sequenced in a study of blood T cell repertoires in COVID-19. The method was immunoSEQ multiplex PCR; TCRdb's version includes in-frame clones alone and lacks a portion of them. The table lists over 250,000 clones, 85% to 90% of them singletons. Sequences were obtained from PBMCs or T cells enriched from blood (not recorded which). These TCRs come from a woman in her fifties or sixties who had recovered from COVID-19.

Here the CDR3 DNA reads TGCGCCAGCAGCTCCCTACAGGGGGTAGACACTGAAGCTTTCTTT. Protein sequence: CASSSLQGVDTEAFF. The V and J genes are TRBV5-1 and TRBJ1-1; 8 nucleotides line up with TRBD1. Germline values: CDR1 SGHRS, CDR2 YFSETQ. The junction had 7 bases not matched to a gene; V was cut back by 3 bases and J by 3 bases. This CDR3 is built from 15 residues.

The chain has TRBV20-1 and TRBJ2-1; TRBD1 agrees at 7 bases. In germline, CDR1 is DFQATT, CDR2 SNEGSKA (reference sequence). The CDR3 sequence is 11 residues long. With V trimmed by 5 bases and J by 8 bases, 3 bases remained unmatched. The CDR3 sequence is CSALRGYEQFF. CDR3 sequence (DNA): TGCAGTGCTCTCAGGGGGTATGAGCAGTTCTTC.

Details on this clone: Other DNA sequences in this sample translate to the same CDR3. The chain employs TRBV10-3 and TRBJ1-4; tentatively, D is TRBD1 (5 bases). Germline V gives CDR1 ENHRY, CDR2 SYGVKD. V lost 0 bases and J 7 bases, leaving 9 bases between the germline ends. The CDR3 consists of 14 residues. This chain's CDR3 is CAISESTGGEKLFF. For the CDR3, the DNA is TGTGCCATCAGTGAGTCGACCGGGGGTGAAAAACTGTTTTTT.

The DNA for the CDR3 is TGTGCCAGCAGTGCGTCGACAGGGAATAACTATGGCTACACCTTC. Translating gives CASSASTGNNYGYTF. This chain joins TRBV25-1 and TRBJ1-2, with TRBD1 identical over 7 bases. Germline V gene data show CDR1 as MGHDK and CDR2 as SYGVNS. Trimming took 4 bases from V and 1 from J; bases not matched to a gene: 6. The length of the CDR3 is 15 residues.

The chain joins TRBV28 to TRBJ1-5, with 7 bases that match TRBD1. V shed 2 bases and J 6 bases; nucleotides not matched to a gene: 7. In germline, CDR1 is MDHEN, CDR2 SYDVKM. The CDR3 contains 15 residues. The CDR3 is CASSLNTGVGQPQHF. The DNA of the CDR3 is TGTGCCAGCAGTTTAAACACAGGGGTTGGTCAGCCCCAGCATTTT.

The chain recombines TRBV5-1 with TRBJ2-7, with a tentative D call TRBD2 (5 bases). The CDR3 sequence is 14 residues long. Deletions cut 4 bases from V and 5 bases from J, with 16 bases between. Germline V CDR1 and CDR2: SGHRS, YFSETQ. The CDR3 loop reads CASSPGGLVDEQYF. The CDR3 DNA reads as TGCGCCAGCAGCCCCGGAGGTCTCGTCGACGAGCAGTACTTC.

The chain is built from TRBV28 and TRBJ1-5, with D perhaps matching TRBD1 (5 bases). Germline V CDR1 and CDR2: MDHEN, SYDVKM. The germline V and J ends were trimmed by 3 bases and 8 bases, with 20 bases remaining between them. The CDR3 consists of 16 residues. The chain's CDR3 is CASSFPTAAAREPQHF. The CDR3 DNA sequence: TGTGCCAGCAGTTTTCCGACAGCAGCCGCGCGCGAGCCCCAGCATTTT.

The chain is built from TRBV2 and TRBJ2-7; TRBD1 might be the D (5 bases). This CDR3 spans 13 amino acids. Germline V gene data show CDR1 as SNHLY and CDR2 as FYNNEI. Trimming shortened V by 4 bases and J by 3 bases, and 10 bases separated the two germline ends. The CDR3, as DNA: TGTGCCAGCAGTGGGGGCAGGGTCTACGAGCAGTACTTC. Protein sequence: CASSGGRVYEQYF.

The V and J genes are TRBV6-6 and TRBJ2-7; tentatively, D is TRBD1 (5 bases). Germline V gene lookup returns CDR1 MNHNY and CDR2 SVGAGI (reference sequence). Between the trimmed V and J ends, which lost 8 bases and 4 bases, there was a span of 18 bases. The CDR3 consists of 14 residues. The chain's CDR3 is CASGIQALGYEQYF. Written as DNA, the CDR3 is TGTGCCAGCGGGATACAGGCCCTTGGGTACGAGCAGTACTTC.

This chain connects TRBV29-1 to TRBJ2-7, with 8 bases lining up with TRBD2. V shed 4 bases, J shed 7 bases, and the junction held 6 bases outside the gene matches. CDR1 is SQVTM and CDR2 is ANQGSEA in the germline V gene. CDR3 length: 12 residues. In DNA, the CDR3 is TGCAGCGTTGGACTAGCGATGGGGGAGCAGTACTTC. Protein: CSVGLAMGEQYF.